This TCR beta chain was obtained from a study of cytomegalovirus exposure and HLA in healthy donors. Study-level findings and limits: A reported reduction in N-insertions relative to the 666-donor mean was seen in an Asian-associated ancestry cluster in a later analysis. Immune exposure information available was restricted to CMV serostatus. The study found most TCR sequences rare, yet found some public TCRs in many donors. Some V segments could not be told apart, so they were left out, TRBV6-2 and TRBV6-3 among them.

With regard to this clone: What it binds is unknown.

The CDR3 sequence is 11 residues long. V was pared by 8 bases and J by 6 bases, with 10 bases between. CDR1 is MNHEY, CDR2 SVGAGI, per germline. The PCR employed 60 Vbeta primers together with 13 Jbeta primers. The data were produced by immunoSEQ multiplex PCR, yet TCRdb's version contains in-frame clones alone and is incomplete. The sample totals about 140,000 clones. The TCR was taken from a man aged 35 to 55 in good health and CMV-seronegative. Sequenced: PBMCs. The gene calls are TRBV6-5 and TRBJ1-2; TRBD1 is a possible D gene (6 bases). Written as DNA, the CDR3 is TGTGCCAGCCGGACAGATAATGGCTACACCTTC. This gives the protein CASRTDNGYTF.